One sample yielded the 14 T cell receptor beta chains listed below, sequenced in a study of cytotoxic CD8 clonotypes in ibrutinib-treated CLL. Assay used: immunoSEQ multiplex PCR; TCRdb lists only in-frame clones, some missing. Among roughly 200,000 clones, more than 70% were seen once, and the ten largest hold around 10%. Sequenced material: PBMCs, taken after 12 months of ibrutinib treatment. These receptors all stem from a human donor with chronic lymphocytic leukemia.

The J gene is TRBJ2-5, the V gene TRBV7-8; the D gene is possibly TRBD2 (6 bases). CDR1 is SGHVS, CDR2 FQNEAQ, per germline. The CDR3 runs 16 residues. The V end was cut by 3 bases, the J end by 0 bases, with 14 bases between. The CDR3 is CASSLGGLGYQETQYF. CDR3 nucleotides: TGTGCCAGCAGCTTGGGGGGTCTAGGGTACCAAGAGACCCAGTACTTC.

The J gene is TRBJ2-2, the V gene TRBV9, with D unclear. Germline assignment: CDR1 SGDLS and CDR2 YYNGEE. Trimming removed 4 bases at V and 0 bases at J, with 10 bases between. The CDR3 runs to 15 residues. The CDR3 reads CASSTHTANTGELFF. The CDR3 bases are TGTGCCAGCAGCACCCACACCGCGAACACCGGGGAGCTGTTTTTT.

This clone was found once. V and J are TRBV5-6 and TRBJ1-3; the D is unclear. Germline V CDR1 and CDR2: SGHDT, YYEEEE. V lost 0 bases and J lost 8, with 15 bases in between. The CDR3 spans 15 residues. The CDR3 DNA reads as TGTGCCAGCAGCTTGGACCAGGAGGGAGGGCACACCATATATTTT. It is translated as CASSLDQEGGHTIYF.

The chain carries TRBV5-4 and TRBJ2-3; D remains unclear. The CDR3 has 11 amino acids. V lost 3 bases and J 4 bases, leaving 3 bases between the germline ends. CDR1 SGHNT and CDR2 YYREEE come from the germline V gene (reference sequence). The CDR3 nucleotides are TGTGCCAGCAGCTCGTCAGATACGCAGTATTTT. It codes for CASSSSDTQYF.

The chain employs TRBV11-2 and TRBJ2-7; D is perhaps TRBD1 (6 bases). Trimming removed 1 base at V and 7 bases at J, with 17 bases between. Germline assignment: CDR1 SGHAT and CDR2 FQNNGV. This CDR3 region has 15 residues. The CDR3 DNA sequence: TGTGCCAGCAGCTTAGGACAGGTTACCTCTGGGGAGCAGTACTTC. Amino acid sequence: CASSLGQVTSGEQYF. Complete variable domain (other parts from reference TRBV11-2 and TRBJ2-7): EAGVAQSPRYKIIEKRQSVAFWCNPISGHATLYWYQQILGQGPKLLIQFQNNGVVDDSQLPKDRFSAERLKGVDSTLKIQPAKLEDSAVYLCASSLGQVTSGEQYFGPGTRLTVT.

This clone has just one count. This chain uses TRBV18 with TRBJ2-5; D not resolved. The germline V and J ends were trimmed by 3 bases and 2 bases, with 10 bases remaining between them. This CDR3 is 14 amino acids long. Germline CDR1 is KGHSH and CDR2 is LQKENI. The CDR3 bases are TGTGCCAGCTCACCCAACTTTGGACAAGAGACCCAGTACTTC. Residues: CASSPNFGQETQYF.

Written as DNA, the CDR3 is TGTGCCAGCAGTAGGGTGCCGGCACCAAGCTCCTACGAGCAGTACTTC. Translating it yields CASSRVPAPSSYEQYF. The gene calls are TRBV25-1 and TRBJ2-7; no definite D call. The CDR3 has 16 amino acids. The ends were cut back, 5 bases at V and 0 bases at J, with 17 bases in the middle. Germline loops: CDR1 MGHDK, CDR2 SYGVNS.

This clone has only a few counts. The rearrangement links TRBV15 to TRBJ2-7; 9 nucleotides align to TRBD1. Germline trimming cut 0 bases from V and 4 bases from J; bases unmatched to any gene: 13. Per the germline V gene, CDR1 is LNHNV and CDR2 is YYDKDF (reference sequence). The CDR3 has 18 residues. CDR3 sequence (DNA): TGTGCCACCAGCAGAGACCACCCCGGGACAGGGAGAGGATACGAGCAGTACTTC. Protein product: CATSRDHPGTGRGYEQYF. Looking up the rest from reference TRBV15 and TRBJ2-7 gives the full variable domain: DAMVIQNPRYQVTQFGKPVTLSCSQTLNHNVMYWYQQKSSQAPKLLFHYYDKDFNNEADTPDNFQSRRPNTSFCFLDIRSPGLGDTAMYLCATSRDHPGTGRGYEQYFGPGTRLTVT.

The chain joins TRBV6-5 to TRBJ1-4, with no clear D. CDR3 length: 15 amino acids. Germline CDR1 is MNHEY and CDR2 is SVGAGI. V shed 9 bases and J shed 5 bases, with 19 bases lying between them. The CDR3 region has the DNA TGTGCCAGTGGATTCCTGGAAACCCAAAATGAAAAACTGTTTTTT. This translates into CASGFLETQNEKLFF.

This clone showed up just a few times. The J gene is TRBJ1-5, the V gene TRBV28; 7 bases map to TRBD1. There are 17 residues in the CDR3. The ends lost 6 bases at V and 4 bases at J; junction bases unmatched: 15. CDR1 and CDR2 (germline): MDHEN, SYDVKM. The chain's CDR3 is CASSGGPTGAQNQPQHF. In nucleotides, the CDR3 is TGTGCCAGCAGCGGCGGGCCCACAGGGGCCCAAAATCAGCCCCAGCATTTT.

This chain connects TRBV28 to TRBJ2-1; D unclear. CDR1 and CDR2 (germline): MDHEN, SYDVKM. There are 14 residues in the CDR3. Trimming left V 5 bases short and J 2 bases short, with 10 bases between. In nucleotides, the CDR3 is TGTGCCAGCAGTGCCGGCCTTCCCTACAATGAGCAGTTCTTC. Amino acid sequence: CASSAGLPYNEQFF.

V and J are TRBV5-4 and TRBJ1-2; D is undetermined. Trimming took 4 bases from V and 1 from J, leaving 14 bases between them. Germline CDR1 SGHNT, CDR2 YYREEE (reference sequence). The CDR3 runs 15 residues. CDR3 residues: CASSPAAGFNYGYTF. DNA of the CDR3: TGTGCCAGCAGCCCCGCCGCAGGCTTTAACTATGGCTACACCTTC.

CDR3 in DNA: TGTGCCAGCAGTTTGGTCGGGATCGGGGAGCTGTTTTTT. Protein sequence: CASSLVGIGELFF. This sequence joins TRBV28 and TRBJ2-2; TRBD2 is a possible D gene (5 bases). Trimming cost V 3 bases and J 7 bases, with 9 bases left between them. The germline gives CDR1 MDHEN, CDR2 SYDVKM. This CDR3 is 13 amino acids long.

This clone has a single count. V is TRBV7-8 and J is TRBJ2-5; perhaps D is TRBD1 or TRBD2 (6 bases each). V lost 5 bases to trimming and J lost 5 bases, with 12 bases between them. The germline V gene has CDR1 SGHVS and CDR2 FQNEAQ. The CDR3 totals 13 residues. The CDR3 bases are TGTGCCAGCAGCCCCGGGGGCGGGGAGACCCAGTACTTC. Translating gives CASSPGGGETQYF.